This T cell receptor beta chain is drawn from a study of blood T cell repertoires in COVID-19. Study-wide context: From the United States, Italy and Spain came samples of acute and convalescent COVID-19. Nucleic acid was either cDNA or gDNA, and it came from T cells, B-cell-depleted T cells, or PBMCs.

With 1 base removed from V and 1 base from J, the gap between germline ends came to 13 bases. From germline, CDR1 is SEHNR and CDR2 FQNEAQ (reference sequence). The CDR3 extends over 16 amino acids. Original processing methods: Counts of nucleated cells, estimated from reference gene primer amplification, were obtained. Sequenced by immunoSEQ multiplex PCR; TCRdb stores in-frame clones only, minus some. The V and J calls and clone size come from that table; D and trimming were worked out from the DNA. The profile shows roughly 410,000 clones, over 75% of them singletons. Enrolment of Seattle patients took place during active infection, and they were followed longitudinally.

The clonotype originates from a woman in her thirties or forties with COVID-19, enrolled during active disease. The sequenced sample consisted of peripheral blood. V is TRBV7-9 and J is TRBJ1-1; possible D gene TRBD1, 6 bases. The CDR3 coding sequence is TGTGCCAGCAGCTTAGGAAAAGACAGGACGAACACTGAAGCTTTCTTT. As protein: CASSLGKDRTNTEAFF.